The 21 T cell receptor beta chains given below trace back to one sample, sequenced in a study of spatial heterogeneity in lung cancer. No antigen has been assigned to these receptors. One entry per CDR3 protein results from TCRdb running MiXCR on the 5' RACE reads. The profile shows fewer than 300 distinct CDR3 sequences, around 4.5% of them singletons. Notes on the study in general: Counts of expanded intratumoral alpha and beta TCRs tracked tumor mutation counts.

Sample time point: sample taken at primary tumor resection. This sample comprised lung tumor tissue, obtained at surgery. Source of these receptors: a male donor with early-stage non-small cell lung cancer.

Sample share makes this clonotype medium-sized. This beta chain is an unintended read in a library built for alpha chains; its size means little. The V call is TRBV19, the J call TRBJ2-7; D may be TRBD2 (6 bases). CDR1 is LNHDA, CDR2 SQIVND, per germline (reference sequence). This CDR3 contains 14 residues. Trimming took off 6 bases at V and 2 bases at J, with 14 bases between the two ends. CDR3 sequence reads: CASSSGVSTYEQYF. CDR3 DNA sequence: TGTGCCAGTAGCTCGGGGGTCTCCACCTACGAGCAGTACTTC. Complete variable domain (other parts from reference TRBV19 and TRBJ2-7): DGGITQSPKYLFRKEGQNVTLSCEQNLNHDAMYWYRQDPGQGLRLIYYSQIVNDFQKGDIAEGYSVSREKKESFPLTVTSAQKNPTAFYLCASSSGVSTYEQYFGPGTRLTVT.

This clonotype counts as large. Within a library made for alpha chains, this beta chain is off target, and its count is uninformative. V is TRBV7-9 and J is TRBJ2-7, with no clear D. V was pared by 3 bases and J by 7 bases, with 16 bases between. The CDR3 totals 14 residues. Germline V gene data show CDR1 as SEHNR and CDR2 as FQNEAQ (reference sequence). The CDR3 nucleotides are TGTGCCAGCAGCTTGAGTCCCAATATCGGGGAGCAGTACTTC. Amino acid sequence: CASSLSPNIGEQYF.

By frequency in the sample, this clonotype is large. In a library made to pick up alpha chains, this beta chain is a stray read with a size that means little. The rearrangement joins TRBV19 to TRBJ2-3; a possible D gene is TRBD2 (6 bases). V was trimmed by 3 bases and J by 2 bases, leaving 12 bases between them. The CDR3 totals 15 residues. The germline V gene has CDR1 LNHDA and CDR2 SQIVND (reference sequence). The CDR3: CASSMALAATDTQYF. CDR3 nucleotides: TGTGCCAGTAGTATGGCGTTAGCGGCCACAGATACGCAGTATTTT.

This clonotype is termed medium-sized. Since it is a stray read in a library aimed at alpha chains, this beta chain has a size that is not meaningful. J is TRBJ1-4 and V is TRBV5-1; D not certain. V was cut by 0 bases and J by 7 bases, with 16 bases left in between. The CDR3 runs to 16 residues. CDR1 and CDR2 (germline): SGHRS, YFSETQ. The CDR3 DNA reads as TGCGCCAGCAGCTTGGTCAGCCAGAGGGAGAGTGAAAAACTGTTTTTT. It yields the protein CASSLVSQRESEKLFF.

This clonotype qualifies as large. This beta chain appears as a stray read in a library generated for alpha chains; its size is not informative. The J gene is TRBJ1-4, the V gene TRBV4-3; 8 nucleotides line up with TRBD1. V dropped 1 base and J dropped 7; count of bases not matched to a gene: 5. This CDR3 is built from 15 residues. Germline CDR1 is LGHNA and CDR2 is YSLEER. For the CDR3, the DNA is TGCGCCAGCAGCCAAGGCGGCAGGGGGCGTGAAAAACTGTTTTTT. This gives the protein CASSQGGRGREKLFF.

By share, this clonotype counts as hyperexpanded. As an off-target read in a library built for alpha chains, this beta chain has a frequency of little significance. The chain recombines TRBV5-1 with TRBJ2-7, with a possible D match to TRBD1 (6 bases). V gave up 4 bases and J gave up 2 bases, with 16 bases separating them. This CDR3 contains 15 residues. Germline CDR1 and CDR2: SGHRS and YFSETQ. CDR3 region: CASSQQGFGAYEQYF. CDR3 nucleotides: TGCGCCAGCAGCCAACAGGGTTTTGGGGCCTACGAGCAGTACTTC. The variable domain in full, completed from reference TRBV5-1 and TRBJ2-7, reads KAGVTQTPRYLIKTRGQQVTLSCSPISGHRSVSWYQQTPGQGLQFLFEYFSETQRNKGNFPGRFSGRQFSNSRSEMNVSTLELGDSALYLCASSQQGFGAYEQYFGPGTRLTVT.

This clonotype is large by share. This beta chain is a stray read from a library made for alpha chains; its abundance is not meaningful. The V gene is TRBV11-2, the J gene TRBJ2-5; D perhaps matches TRBD2 (6 bases). Per the germline V gene, CDR1 is SGHAT and CDR2 is FQNNGV. The CDR3 contains 14 residues. V gave up 0 bases and J gave up 4 bases, with 9 bases separating them. Written as DNA, the CDR3 is TGTGCCAGCAGCTTAGAGGGAGCGGGAGAGACCCAGTACTTC. Protein sequence: CASSLEGAGETQYF.

Within the sample, this clonotype is medium-sized. The library was designed around alpha chains, so this beta chain is a stray read whose abundance carries little weight. J is TRBJ1-2 and V is TRBV28; D unclear. Trimming stripped 3 bases from V and 1 base from J, with 9 bases between. The germline V gene encodes CDR1 MDHEN and CDR2 SYDVKM. This CDR3 contains 14 residues. CDR3 nucleotide sequence: TGTGCCAGCAGTTTGGTCCCATTTAACTATGGCTACACCTTC. It specifies CASSLVPFNYGYTF.

This clonotype is medium-sized (0.01 to 0.1%). In a library made to pick up alpha chains, this beta chain is a stray read with a size that means little. The V call is TRBV10-3, the J call TRBJ2-7; 8 positions agree with TRBD1. Germline values: CDR1 ENHRY, CDR2 SYGVKD. This CDR3 spans 12 amino acids. With 10 bases clipped from V and 3 bases from J, the junction kept 5 bases outside the gene matches. The CDR3 reads CATGQGFYEQYF. Here the CDR3 DNA reads TGTGCCACCGGACAGGGATTCTACGAGCAGTACTTC.

Judged by abundance, this clonotype is medium-sized (0.01 to 0.1%). The library was designed around alpha chains, so this beta chain is a stray read whose abundance carries little weight. The V and J genes are TRBV12-3 or TRBV12-4 and TRBJ2-3; no firm D call. This CDR3 has 11 amino acids. The V end was cut by 6 bases, the J end by 6 bases, with 7 bases between. The CDR3: CASRLGDTQYF. The CDR3 DNA follows: TGTGCCAGCAGACTGGGTGATACGCAGTATTTT.

By its share, this clonotype is large (0.1 to 1%). The library was prepared for alpha chains; this beta chain is a stray read, so its frequency means little. The chain joins TRBV27 to TRBJ2-2; no clear D. The CDR3 contains 15 residues. V was trimmed by 5 bases and J by 2 bases, leaving 12 bases between them. Germline CDR1 reads MNHEY; CDR2 reads SMNVEV (reference sequence). In nucleotides, the CDR3 is TGTGCCAGCAGTACAATTATTAGTAACACCGGGGAGCTGTTTTTT. Translated, it gives CASSTIISNTGELFF.

This clonotype is termed medium-sized (0.01 to 0.1%). Because this beta chain is a stray read in a library intended to capture alpha chains, its abundance should not be given much weight. V is TRBV25-1 and J is TRBJ1-4; D remains unclear. With 5 bases removed from V and 1 base from J, the gap between germline ends came to 11 bases. This CDR3 is 15 amino acids long. Looked up from germline, CDR1 is MGHDK and CDR2 is SYGVNS. Here the CDR3 DNA reads TGTGCCAGCAGTCCCATGGTGGGAACTAATGAAAAACTGTTTTTT. It encodes CASSPMVGTNEKLFF.

This clonotype is hyperexpanded within its sample. For a library built for alpha chains, this beta chain is a stray read; little rests on its size. V usage is TRBV6-2 or TRBV6-3 and J usage is TRBJ2-1; D is perhaps TRBD1 (5 bases). This CDR3 region has 13 residues. With 2 bases removed from V and 8 bases from J, the gap between germline ends came to 10 bases. From germline, CDR1 is MNHEY and CDR2 SVGEGT. CDR3 bases: TGTGCCAGCAGTTACGGGGCCGAGTATGAGCAGTTCTTC. Translation gives CASSYGAEYEQFF.

In its sample, this clonotype ranks as large. Little can be read into the size of this beta chain, an off-target read in a library designed for alpha chains. V usage is TRBV24-1 and J usage is TRBJ2-5; TRBD1 matches 7 bases. The germline V gene has CDR1 KGHDR and CDR2 SFDVKD. CDR3 size: 14 residues. V trimming: 3 bases; J trimming: 3 bases; junction bases outside the gene matches: 3. CDR3 sequence reads: CATSDVTGEETQYF. The CDR3 DNA sequence: TGTGCCACCAGTGATGTTACAGGGGAAGAGACCCAGTACTTC.

Sample share makes this clonotype medium-sized. With the library built for alpha chains, this beta chain is off target and its frequency is not meaningful. This chain uses TRBV20-1 with TRBJ1-3; 8 positions match TRBD1. CDR3 size: 14 residues. Germline lookup yields CDR1 DFQATT and CDR2 SNEGSKA (reference sequence). The trim removed 5 bases at V and 1 base at J, leaving 4 bases unmatched. CDR3 sequence: CSASRTGSGNTIYF. CDR3 DNA sequence: TGCAGTGCTTCCCGGACAGGGTCTGGAAACACCATATATTTT.

This clonotype is classed as large. Since the library was made to target alpha chains, this beta chain is a stray read and its abundance is not meaningful. The V and J genes are TRBV4-1 and TRBJ2-5; 7 nucleotides align to TRBD2. Germline CDR1 is MGHRA and CDR2 is YSYEKL. The CDR3 sequence is 16 residues long. The V gene end was trimmed by 0 bases and the J gene end by 5 bases; junction bases not matched to a gene: 9. The CDR3 region has the DNA TGCGCCAGCAGCCAAGATACGCGGCGGGGGTCGGAGACCCAGTACTTC. Translating gives CASSQDTRRGSETQYF.

This clonotype has more than one count but fewer than ten. The size of this beta chain means little, since it is a stray read in a library made for alpha chains. This rearrangement joins TRBV9 to TRBJ2-2; tentative D call: TRBD1 (5 bases). The germline V gene encodes CDR1 SGDLS and CDR2 YYNGEE. The CDR3 is 14 amino acids. V lost 2 bases and J 1 base, leaving 6 bases between the germline ends. CDR3 sequence reads: CASSVGQNTGELFF. Written as DNA, the CDR3 is TGTGCCAGCAGCGTTGGACAGAACACCGGGGAGCTGTTTTTT. Drawing the rest from reference TRBV9 and TRBJ2-2, the complete variable domain is DSGVTQTPKHLITATGQRVTLRCSPRSGDLSVYWYQQSLDQGLQFLIQYYNGEERAKGNILERFSAQQFPDLHSELNLSSLELGDSALYFCASSVGQNTGELFFGEGSRLTVL.

By frequency in the sample, this clonotype is medium-sized. This beta chain is an unintended read in a library built for alpha chains; its size means little. The chain combines TRBV19 with TRBJ2-7; perhaps TRBD1 as D (6 bases). The V gene's germline CDR1 is LNHDA and CDR2 SQIVND (reference sequence). The CDR3 runs 14 residues. Trimming stripped 4 bases from V and 7 bases from J, with 17 bases between. CDR3 sequence (DNA): TGTGCCAGTAGTACCGTGACAGGTTTAGGAGAGCAGTACTTC. Translated: CASSTVTGLGEQYF.

This clonotype was counted a single time. This beta chain is an off-target read within a library intended for alpha chains, so its frequency means little. The CDR3 region has the DNA TGCGCCAGCAGCTACGGGACTAGCCAAGAGACCCAGTACTTC. Translating it yields CASSYGTSQETQYF. The chain is built from TRBV5-1 and TRBJ2-5, with 8 bases fitting TRBD2. Germline-derived CDR1 and CDR2 are SGHRS and YFSETQ. V lost 3 bases, J lost 1 base, and 2 bases stayed unmatched. This CDR3 has 14 amino acids. Looking up the rest from reference TRBV5-1 and TRBJ2-5 gives the full variable domain: KAGVTQTPRYLIKTRGQQVTLSCSPISGHRSVSWYQQTPGQGLQFLFEYFSETQRNKGNFPGRFSGRQFSNSRSEMNVSTLELGDSALYLCASSYGTSQETQYFGPGTRLLVL.

This clonotype rates as medium-sized. Because this beta chain is a stray read in a library intended to capture alpha chains, its abundance should not be given much weight. CDR3 DNA: TGTGCCAGCAGTTTGGCGGGACCAGCCTACAATGAGCAGTTCTTC. Translated, it gives CASSLAGPAYNEQFF. This rearrangement joins TRBV27 to TRBJ2-1, with TRBD2 as a possible D gene (6 bases). Trimming shortened V by 3 bases and J by 2 bases, and 11 bases separated the two germline ends. This CDR3 has 15 amino acids. CDR1 and CDR2 (germline): MNHEY, SMNVEV (reference sequence).

In its sample, this clonotype ranks as medium-sized. Because this beta chain is a stray read in a library intended to capture alpha chains, its abundance should not be given much weight. The chain carries TRBV7-2 and TRBJ2-5; D unclear. Germline CDR1 reads SGHTA; CDR2 reads FQGNSA. The CDR3 covers 12 residues. Trimming stripped 6 bases from V and 2 bases from J, with 7 bases between. CDR3 protein: CASSYTQETQYF. The DNA of the CDR3 is TGTGCCAGCAGTTACACGCAAGAGACCCAGTACTTC.